Given below is one T cell receptor beta chain in context. Its antigen is undetermined. The CDR3 consists of 17 residues. V was pared by 0 bases and J by 2 bases, with 15 bases between. Germline CDR1 is SGHRS and CDR2 is YFSETQ. This entry is derived from a study of post-analysis software for immune sequencing data. General study findings and limits: Patients showed TRBV5-6, TRBV5-1 and TRBV20-1 among about five TRBV segments more frequent than in controls.

Unique molecular identifiers were present in the TCR beta cDNA libraries. cDNA molecules numbering about 480,000 came from about 0.94 to 9.7 million T cells. From the PCR reads, TCRdb called clonotypes with MiXCR, one entry per CDR3 protein. The sample lists hundreds of thousands of distinct CDR3 sequences, 55% to 70% occurring once. This chain connects TRBV5-1 to TRBJ2-4, with D possibly matching TRBD1 (6 bases). The TCR comes from a girl aged 2-15 years with multiple sclerosis. The sequenced sample consisted of blood. CDR3 in DNA: TGCGCCAGCAGCTTGGCCTCGGGAACAGGGTCCAAAAACATTCAGTACTTC. Protein sequence: CASSLASGTGSKNIQYF.